A selection of T cell receptor beta chains follows, all from one sample in a study of immune evolution from preneoplasia to lung adenocarcinoma. This table comes from immunoSEQ multiplex PCR, and its TCRdb copy is limited to in-frame clones, with some not included. The data show 8,000 to 9,000 clones, 80% to 85% seen once. Material for sequencing was FFPE minimally invasive lung adenocarcinoma tissue. These receptors were collected from a donor of 70 years or more with lung adenocarcinoma. Each CDR3 is given with its conserved first and last residue. A D gene is named only where the DNA matches it firmly. Clone size is given for some rows only: seen once, a few or many times, or a class if the clone is expanded.

>TRBV29-1|.|.|TRBJ2-2|15
CSGQIGGTHTGELFF
TGCAGCGGACAAATCGGCGGGACACACACCGGGGAGCTGTTTTTT
>TRBV19|.|.|TRBJ2-1|14
CASRTLDYYNEQFF
TGTGCCAGCCGAACATTGGACTATTACAATGAGCAGTTCTTC
>TRBV18|.|.|TRBJ2-2|16
CASSPSARGGTGELFF
TGTGCCAGCTCACCTTCGGCCAGGGGAGGAACCGGGGAGCTGTTTTTT
>TRBV2|.|.|TRBJ2-5|13
CASSPLGQETQYF
TGTGCCAGCAGCCCATTGGGCCAAGAGACCCAGTACTTC
>TRBV19|.|.|TRBJ2-7|13
CASSIAASYEQYF
TGTGCCAGTAGTATAGCGGCCTCCTACGAGCAGTACTTC
>TRBV4-2|TRBD2|.|TRBJ2-3|14
CASSPAGGTDTQYF
TGTGCCAGCAGCCCGGCGGGAGGGACAGATACGCAGTATTTT
>TRBV5-1|.|few|TRBJ1-1|14
CASSTSGGSTEAFF
TGCGCCAGCAGTACCAGTGGGGGGTCCACTGAAGCTTTCTTT
>TRBV10-1|.|.|TRBJ1-1|15
CTSSESKGSYTEAFF
TGCACCAGCAGTGAGTCTAAAGGCAGCTACACTGAAGCTTTCTTT
>TRBV11-3|.|.|TRBJ2-1|15
CASSLGSGSYNEQFF
TGTGCCAGCAGCTTAGGGAGCGGGTCCTACAATGAGCAGTTCTTC
>TRBV14|TRBD1|.|TRBJ1-3|18
CASSSIPGTGGQRDTIYF
TGTGCCAGCAGCTCTATTCCCGGGACAGGGGGCCAACGAGACACCATATATTTT
>TRBV19|TRBD1|.|TRBJ1-5|14
CASSPRQGNQPQHF
TGTGCCAGTAGTCCCCGACAGGGGAATCAGCCCCAGCATTTT
>TRBV29-1|.|.|TRBJ1-1|13
CSVVSGLNTEAFF
TGCAGCGTTGTTTCGGGCCTTAACACTGAAGCTTTCTTT
>TRBV27|TRBD1|once|TRBJ2-5|14
CASSPGQGQETQYF
TGTGCCAGCAGCCCAGGACAGGGACAAGAGACCCAGTACTTC
>TRBV5-5|.|.|TRBJ1-1|14
CASSLLGMNTEAFF
TGTGCCAGCAGCTTGCTCGGAATGAACACTGAAGCTTTCTTT
>TRBV5-1|.|.|TRBJ1-4|14
CASSLATTNEKLFF
TGCGCCAGCAGCTTGGCGACGACTAATGAAAAACTGTTTTTT
>TRBV29-1|.|.|TRBJ2-2|13
CSVAPGNTGELFF
TGCAGCGTGGCCCCAGGGAACACCGGGGAGCTGTTTTTT
>TRBV28|.|.|TRBJ2-7|13
CASSPTGFDEQYF
TGTGCCAGCAGTCCGACAGGTTTCGACGAGCAGTACTTC
>TRBV15|TRBD1|once|TRBJ2-3|16
CATSRTGTGATDTQYF
TGTGCCACCAGCAGAACCGGGACAGGGGCCACAGATACGCAGTATTTT
>TRBV28|.|.|TRBJ2-7|12
CASSGTTYEQYF
TGTGCCAGCAGCGGGACCACCTACGAGCAGTACTTC
>TRBV19|TRBD2|.|TRBJ2-4|14
CASNRGGLGSIQYF
TGTGCCAGTAACCGGGGGGGACTAGGGAGCATTCAGTACTTC
>TRBV2|TRBD2|.|TRBJ2-1|15
CASSARLAGHNEQFF
TGTGCCAGCAGTGCGAGACTAGCGGGACACAATGAGCAGTTCTTC
>TRBV28|.|.|TRBJ1-2|14
CASRQGGQSYGYTF
TGTGCCAGCAGGCAGGGAGGACAGAGCTATGGCTACACCTTC
>TRBV19|.|.|TRBJ2-1|14
CASRDPGRNNEQFF
TGTGCCAGTAGGGACCCGGGACGGAACAATGAGCAGTTCTTC
>TRBV7-2|TRBD2|.|TRBJ2-3|15
CASSLSLAGVHTQYF
TGTGCCAGCAGCTTGTCTCTAGCGGGAGTCCATACGCAGTATTTT
>TRBV30|.|.|TRBJ2-5|12
CAWTPKGETQYF
TGTGCCTGGACCCCAAAGGGGGAGACCCAGTACTTC
>TRBV11-2|.|.|TRBJ2-7|15
CASSLGYGVRYEQYF
TGTGCCAGCAGCTTAGGATACGGGGTTCGGTACGAGCAGTACTTC
>TRBV7-9|.|.|TRBJ1-2|16
CASSSEERTANYGYTF
TGTGCCAGCAGCTCCGAGGAACGGACCGCTAACTATGGCTACACCTTC
>TRBV7-2|.|.|TRBJ1-3|11
CASSPLDTIYF
TGTGCCAGCAGCCCCTTGGACACCATATATTTT
>TRBV28|TRBD2|.|TRBJ2-2|16
CASSGREAGLVGELFF
TGTGCCAGCAGTGGCCGGGAGGCAGGGCTGGTCGGGGAGCTGTTTTTT
>TRBV20-1|.|.|TRBJ2-7|11
CSAATAYEQYF
TGCAGTGCGGCGACCGCCTACGAGCAGTACTTC
>TRBV29-1|TRBD1|.|TRBJ2-2|17
CSAQTGEGQGFTGELFF
TGCAGCGCCCAAACGGGGGAGGGACAGGGTTTTACCGGGGAGCTGTTTTTT
>TRBV28|TRBD2|few|TRBJ2-1|16
CASSRVAGSAYNEQFF
TGTGCCAGCAGTAGGGTAGCGGGATCGGCCTACAATGAGCAGTTCTTC
>TRBV18|.|once|TRBJ2-1|14
CASSPPLADNEQFF
TGTGCCAGCTCACCACCGCTAGCTGACAATGAGCAGTTCTTC
>TRBV11-2|TRBD1|.|TRBJ2-5|14
CASSRAKGAETQYF
TGTGCCAGCAGCCGTGCAAAGGGGGCCGAGACCCAGTACTTC
>TRBV5-1|TRBD1|.|TRBJ2-4|14
CASSSPGQGNIQYF
TGCGCCAGCAGCTCGCCCGGACAGGGAAACATTCAGTACTTC
>TRBV6-1|.|.|TRBJ1-1|15
CASNPRRLPLREAFF
TGTGCCAGCAACCCACGCAGGCTACCCTTGAGGGAAGCTTTCTTT
>TRBV4-1|.|few|TRBJ2-2|15
CASSQALPNTGELFF
TGCGCCAGCAGCCAAGCTCTACCGAACACCGGGGAGCTGTTTTTT
>TRBV29-1|.|once|TRBJ2-7|12
CSVGNSFYEQYF
TGCAGCGTTGGTAACAGTTTTTACGAGCAGTACTTC
>TRBV9|.|.|TRBJ1-4|14
CASSQDRSNEKLFF
TGTGCCAGCAGCCAAGACAGATCTAATGAAAAACTGTTTTTT
>TRBV4-1|TRBD1|.|TRBJ1-2|14
CASSPVGQGGGYTF
TGCGCCAGCAGCCCTGTGGGACAGGGGGGTGGCTACACCTTC
>TRBV29-1|.|.|TRBJ1-1|12
CSVQKGSTEAFF
TGCAGCGTTCAAAAGGGTTCCACTGAAGCTTTCTTT
>TRBV5-6|TRBD1|.|TRBJ2-3|15
CASSFRDRGTDTQYF
TGTGCCAGCAGCTTTAGGGACAGGGGCACAGATACGCAGTATTTT
>TRBV28|.|.|TRBJ2-1|15
CASSLIGSVYNEQFF
TGTGCCAGCAGTTTAATCGGGAGTGTTTACAATGAGCAGTTCTTC
>TRBV5-5|TRBD2|.|TRBJ2-3|18
CASSLGGLAGGSTDTQYF
TGTGCCAGCAGCTTGGGCGGTCTAGCGGGGGGAAGCACAGATACGCAGTATTTT